This T cell receptor (beta chain) was captured in a study of T-cell reconstitution after alpha-beta-depleted transplantation in children. Preparation of the TCRbeta library used unique molecular identifiers. MiXCR was run by TCRdb on the PCR reads, yielding one entry per CDR3 protein. The top ten clones hold 2.4% of a sample with 500,000 or so distinct CDR3 sequences, 30% to 35% of them seen once. Germline CDR1 reads SEHNR; CDR2 reads FQNEAQ (reference sequence). There are 17 residues in the CDR3. J lost 4 bases, V lost 6 bases, and 8 bases had no gene match. This sequence joins TRBV7-9 and TRBJ2-4; 14 bases are a match to TRBD2. This TCR was recovered from a human donor who donated a stem cell graft to a child with aplastic anemia. The sequences come from PBMCs from the stem cell graft donor, collected from the stem cell graft. The CDR3 region is CASRPGLAGEGKNIQYF. CDR3 coding DNA: TGTGCCAGCAGGCCGGGACTAGCGGGAGAGGGGAAAAACATTCAGTACTTC.